This paragraph covers one TCR beta chain sequence. As yet, its antigen is unknown. This record comes from a study of cytomegalovirus exposure and HLA in healthy donors. Produced via immunoSEQ multiplex PCR; TCRdb's table is partial and in-frame only. This sample has around 75,000 clones, with 85% found just once. Germline V CDR1 and CDR2: MDHEN, SYDVKM. The length of the CDR3 is 15 residues. The V end was cut by 4 bases, the J end by 1 base, with 12 bases between. Whole-study findings and limits: Cytomegalovirus association was listed for about 160 TCR beta chains.

The sequence came from a man aged 25-45 years in good health and CMV-seronegative. The sample comprised PBMCs. The chain is built from TRBV28 and TRBJ2-3; D remains unclear. CDR3 amino acids: CASSSYRARTDTQYF. The CDR3 nucleotides are TGTGCCAGCAGTTCATACAGAGCTCGCACAGATACGCAGTATTTT. Full variable domain (remainder filled in from reference TRBV28 and TRBJ2-3): DVKVTQSSRYLVKRTGEKVFLECVQDMDHENMFWYRQDPGLGLRLIYFSYDVKMKEKGDIPEGYSVSREKKERFSLILESASTNQTSMYLCASSSYRARTDTQYFGPGTRLTVL.